A selection of T cell receptor beta chains follows, all from one sample in a study of T cells in localized non-small cell lung cancer. The assay was immunoSEQ multiplex PCR, and TCRdb's table has in-frame clones only and misses some. The table shows roughly 86,000 clones, with 84% occurring only once. The sequencing here drew on peripheral blood, taken before any cancer treatment. Receptors were obtained from a man aged 40-75 years with stage I lung adenocarcinoma. CDR3s leave out the opening cysteine and the closing phenylalanine or tryptophan.

v_gene: TRBV5-4
len: 15
CDR3aa: ASSSAGRGGNTGELF

v_gene: TRBV7-2
len: 14
CDR3aa: ASSPRTSGGLNEQF

v_gene: TRBV19
len: 13
CDR3aa: ASSIVYRGSYEQY

v_gene: TRBV19
len: 11
CDR3aa: ASGDRVGYGYT

v_gene: TRBV5-1
len: 11
CDR3aa: ASSVSGANVLT

v_gene: TRBV5-1
len: 14
CDR3aa: ASSPGSGAWGNEQY

v_gene: TRBV27
len: 11
CDR3aa: ASSLTGDSPLH

v_gene: TRBV5-5
len: 9
CDR3aa: ASSQNYEQY

v_gene: TRBV7-8
len: 12
CDR3aa: ASSLRGRSGEQF

v_gene: TRBV6-6
len: 13
CDR3aa: ASQDRGGMNTEAF

v_gene: TRBV5-1
len: 16
CDR3aa: ASSSEGGGITGANVLT

v_gene: TRBV27
len: 9
CDR3aa: ASSRYNEQF

v_gene: TRBV5-6
len: 11
CDR3aa: ASSLGTDYEQY

v_gene: TRBV19
len: 14
CDR3aa: ASSPRTGGFGYGYT

v_gene: TRBV6-5
len: 12
CDR3aa: ASSYGPSQETQY

v_gene: TRBV18
len: 11
CDR3aa: ASSPLGKETQY

v_gene: TRBV4-1
len: 18
CDR3aa: ASSNYLAGQGGSGNQPQH

v_gene: TRBV20-1
len: 8
CDR3aa: SARGVYLH

v_gene: TRBV30
len: 12
CDR3aa: AWSVRGYTGELF

v_gene: TRBV10-3
len: 11
CDR3aa: AISDQGYNEQF

v_gene: TRBV7-8
len: 11
CDR3aa: ASSLAEPYGYT

v_gene: TRBV29-1
len: 18
CDR3aa: SVDGLAVLRSPGGTDTQY

v_gene: TRBV28
len: 13
CDR3aa: ASSPAAPANYGYT

v_gene: TRBV28
len: 13
CDR3aa: ASSQSSRLSQPQH

v_gene: TRBV6-1
len: 12
CDR3aa: ASTQGVIQETQY

v_gene: TRBV6-6
len: 10
CDR3aa: ASSNPAREQF

v_gene: TRBV19
len: 9
CDR3aa: ASSSQGELF

v_gene: TRBV18
len: 11
CDR3aa: ASSQGLTTGWF

v_gene: TRBV4-1
len: 12
CDR3aa: ASSQEGSADTQY

v_gene: TRBV20-1
len: 9
CDR3aa: SVPTKGEAF